A single sample gave rise to the 24 T cell receptor beta chains below, sequenced in a study of T cell repertoires in cytomegalovirus infection (dated by TCRdb to about 2019). The sequencer listed for this sample is Illumina HiSeq 1500. TCRdb handled the public reads itself, with Q25 trimming in fastp and clone calling in MiXCR, and kept productive beta chains. When rows share a CDR3 protein, they turn into one entry using the most common DNA and genes. In this sample the table shows about half a million distinct CDR3 sequences, roughly a third of which occur a single time. Of the sample, 15% to 20% is held by the ten largest clones. Antigen specificity for these receptors is unknown. The treatment or condition label of this sample denotes: in vitro stimulation with specific CMV peptide epitopes to enrich CMV-specific T cells. Specimen: cultured PBMCs, collected from culture after CMV antigen stimulation. These receptors were collected from a human donor in good health (CMV status not recorded). Some clones in this sample may be carry-over from other donors' samples.

This clonotype was seen only a few times. V and J are TRBV7-2 and TRBJ1-5; TRBD1 agrees at 8 bases. Looked up from germline, CDR1 is SGHTA and CDR2 is FQGNSA. This CDR3 spans 15 amino acids. The V and J ends lost 5 bases and 4 bases, in that order; junction bases with no gene match: 7. The DNA for the CDR3 is TGTGCCAGCAGCGTCGGACAGGGTCGTAATCAGCCCCAGCATTTT. Its protein is CASSVGQGRNQPQHF.

This clonotype was found a few times. The J gene is TRBJ2-7, the V gene TRBV5-1; D is ambiguous. CDR3 length equals 14 residues. Deletions cut 0 bases from V and 2 bases from J, with 9 bases between. Germline V gene data show CDR1 as SGHRS and CDR2 as YFSETQ. CDR3 sequence reads: CASSLVSGPYEQYF. In DNA form, the CDR3 reads TGCGCCAGCAGCTTGGTCTCCGGCCCCTACGAGCAGTACTTC.

With regard to this clonotype: This sequence may be a read error, since a much larger clone differs from it by one base. The rearrangement uses TRBV7-2 and TRBJ2-2, with 9 bases that match TRBD1. CDR1 SGHTA and CDR2 FQGNSA come from the germline V gene. The ends lost 1 base at V and 6 bases at J; junction bases unmatched: 9. The CDR3 contains 17 residues. The CDR3 loop is CASSLERDRVQAGELFF. In nucleotides, the CDR3 is TGTGCCAGCAGCTTAGAACGGGACAGGGTTCAAGCCGGGGAGCTGTTTTTT.

The rearrangement joins TRBV7-9 to TRBJ1-2, with D uncertain. This CDR3 is built from 14 residues. V lost 2 bases to trimming and J lost 2 bases, with 9 bases between them. CDR1 and CDR2 (germline): SEHNR, FQNEAQ (reference sequence). Here the CDR3 DNA reads TGTGCCAGCAGCTTAATGGAAGAGAACTATGGCTACACCTTC. Its protein product is CASSLMEENYGYTF.

CDR3 bases: TGTGCCAGCAGCACGCTACAGGTCCGCCAAGAGACCCAGTACTTC. Protein product: CASSTLQVRQETQYF. This sequence joins TRBV5-4 and TRBJ2-5, with D maybe TRBD1 (5 bases). Trimming removed 4 bases at V and 1 base at J, with 14 bases between. The V gene's germline CDR1 is SGHNT and CDR2 YYREEE (reference sequence). CDR3 size: 15 residues.

This clonotype came up a few times. The gene calls are TRBV7-2 and TRBJ2-1, with 7 nucleotides matching TRBD2. Germline-derived CDR1 and CDR2 are SGHTA and FQGNSA. This CDR3 spans 14 amino acids. V lost 3 bases to trimming and J lost 10 bases; unmatched junction nucleotides: 9. The CDR3 is CASSFTWVGGEQFF. The CDR3 bases are TGTGCCAGCAGCTTCACCTGGGTGGGGGGGGAGCAGTTCTTC.

The rearrangement uses TRBV7-6 and TRBJ2-3; the D gene is possibly TRBD2 (5 bases). Deletions cut 0 bases from V and 4 bases from J, with 14 bases between. This CDR3 region has 16 residues. From germline, CDR1 is SGHVS and CDR2 FNYEAQ. The CDR3 protein is CASSLAGVAGSDTQYF. The CDR3 nucleotides read TGTGCCAGCAGCTTAGCGGGAGTAGCCGGGTCAGATACGCAGTATTTT.

This chain connects TRBV4-3 to TRBJ1-3; TRBD1 is a possible D gene (6 bases). Germline V gene data show CDR1 as LGHNA and CDR2 as YSLEER. V lost 4 bases to trimming and J lost 2 bases, with 12 bases between them. The CDR3 contains 15 residues. The CDR3 region is CASSPNQGTGNTIYF. The CDR3 nucleotides are TGCGCCAGCAGCCCAAACCAGGGGACTGGAAACACCATATATTTT.

This clonotype appeared a single time. The chain combines TRBV7-9 with TRBJ1-3, with 11 positions matching TRBD1. CDR1 and CDR2 (germline): SEHNR, FQNEAQ (reference sequence). The CDR3 totals 16 residues. Unmatched junction bases numbered 5, after V lost 5 bases and J lost 2 bases. This CDR3 is CASSDGTGGAGNTIYF. CDR3 bases: TGTGCCAGCAGCGACGGGACAGGGGGAGCTGGAAACACCATATATTTT.

The chain has TRBV20-1 and TRBJ2-5, with 8 positions matching TRBD2. Germline V gives CDR1 DFQATT, CDR2 SNEGSKA (reference sequence). The trim removed 2 bases at V and 5 bases at J, leaving 13 bases unmatched. CDR3 size: 16 residues. The CDR3 DNA reads as TGCAGTGCTAGACCAACCGGGACTAGACGTCGGGAGACCCAGTACTTC. Residues: CSARPTGTRRRETQYF.

The CDR3 nucleotides are TGCGCCAGCAGCCAAGTGACCAGCGGGAGGTCCCAAGAGACCCAGTACTTC. Its protein is CASSQVTSGRSQETQYF. The chain carries TRBV4-3 and TRBJ2-5; 9 positions match TRBD2. This CDR3 contains 17 residues. CDR1 LGHNA and CDR2 YSLEER come from the germline V gene. V lost 1 base to trimming and J lost 1 base; unmatched junction nucleotides: 7.

The V and J genes are TRBV19 and TRBJ2-3; D could derive from TRBD1 or TRBD2 (6 bases each). The V gene's germline CDR1 is LNHDA and CDR2 SQIVND (reference sequence). The CDR3 is 13 amino acids. The V end was cut by 4 bases, the J end by 11 bases, with 16 bases between. The CDR3 DNA sequence: TGTGCCAGTAGTACCCAGGGGACTTCAGGGCAGTATTTT. Translated, it gives CASSTQGTSGQYF.

This chain uses TRBV7-6 with TRBJ2-1; D is unclear. The CDR3 has 17 residues. Between the trimmed V and J ends, which lost 1 base and 8 bases, there was a span of 21 bases. CDR1 SGHVS and CDR2 FNYEAQ come from the germline V gene. The CDR3 region is CASSLESSYMVEHEQFF. CDR3 DNA sequence: TGTGCCAGCAGCTTAGAGTCTTCTTACATGGTGGAGCATGAGCAGTTCTTC.

The chain has TRBV28 and TRBJ2-7; no definite D call. The length of the CDR3 is 14 residues. V was pared by 3 bases and J by 1 base, with 10 bases between. Per the germline V gene, CDR1 is MDHEN and CDR2 is SYDVKM. For the CDR3, the DNA is TGTGCCAGCAGTTTGACAAGGCCATCCTACGAGCAGTACTTC. Its translation is CASSLTRPSYEQYF.

This clonotype was seen only once. The chain links TRBV20-1 to TRBJ2-5; D is perhaps TRBD2 (5 bases). The CDR3 is 16 residues long. V was clipped by 5 bases and J by 5 bases, with 24 bases between them. Germline V gives CDR1 DFQATT, CDR2 SNEGSKA (reference sequence). The CDR3 loop reads CSARNFRAVPEETQYF. The CDR3 nucleotides are TGCAGTGCTCGAAACTTTAGAGCGGTCCCCGAGGAGACCCAGTACTTC.

V is TRBV28 and J is TRBJ2-2; D not certain. Germline CDR1 reads MDHEN; CDR2 reads SYDVKM. Between the trimmed V and J ends, which lost 5 bases and 9 bases, there was a span of 7 bases. CDR3 size: 11 residues. DNA for the CDR3: TGTGCCAGCAGTCCACACTGGGAGCTGTTTTTT. Amino acids: CASSPHWELFF.

This clonotype was observed a few times. The chain uses TRBV28 and TRBJ2-1; 8 bases align to TRBD2. The germline V gene has CDR1 MDHEN and CDR2 SYDVKM. The CDR3 has 13 amino acids. The J segment lost 3 bases and the V segment lost 11 bases, leaving 6 bases of the junction unmatched. CDR3 in DNA: TGTGCCTCGGCCGGGACTAGCTACAATGAGCAGTTCTTC. Protein product: CASAGTSYNEQFF.

This clonotype was counted many times. This chain uses TRBV7-2 with TRBJ2-5; perhaps TRBD2 as D (5 bases). Per germline, CDR1 SGHTA and CDR2 FQGNSA. The CDR3 extends over 14 amino acids. Trimming left V 1 base short and J 4 bases short, with 10 bases between. The DNA of the CDR3 is TGTGCCAGCAGCTTAGGGGCTAGCCGAGAGACCCAGTACTTC. Translated: CASSLGASRETQYF.

J is TRBJ2-1 and V is TRBV6-8; TRBD2 matches at 11 bases. J gave up 7 bases and V 8 bases, and 7 bases lay outside the gene matches. The CDR3 loop spans 14 amino acids. Germline values: CDR1 MNHGY, CDR2 SAAAGT. The CDR3 region has the DNA TGTGCCAGCGGGTCCGGGACTAGCGGAAATGAGCAGTTCTTC. Translating it yields CASGSGTSGNEQFF.

CDR3 coding DNA: TGTGCCAGCAGCCCACTCAAGAGCAACTATGGCTACACCTTC. It translates to CASSPLKSNYGYTF. The chain joins TRBV14 to TRBJ1-2, with unresolved D. Germline V gene sequence: CDR1 SGHDN, CDR2 FVKESK. The CDR3 consists of 14 residues. V was trimmed by 4 bases and J by 2 bases, leaving 11 bases between them.

This sequence joins TRBV4-1 and TRBJ1-2; 8 bases agree with TRBD1. This CDR3 region has 16 residues. J lost 6 bases, V lost 3 bases, and 12 bases had no gene match. Germline CDR1 and CDR2: MGHRA and YSYEKL. The CDR3 loop reads CASSHKSQQGGDGYTF. The DNA of the CDR3 is TGCGCCAGCAGCCACAAATCTCAACAGGGGGGGGATGGCTACACCTTC.

This clonotype was seen a handful of times. The chain employs TRBV7-9 and TRBJ2-5, with 8 bases fitting TRBD1. The CDR3 contains 15 residues. The germline V gene has CDR1 SEHNR and CDR2 FQNEAQ (reference sequence). After removal of 4 bases from V and 4 bases from J, the junction contained 8 bases not matched to a gene. CDR3 sequence reads: CASSSGQGGGETQYF. The CDR3 region has the DNA TGTGCCAGCAGCTCCGGACAGGGAGGAGGAGAGACCCAGTACTTC.

The chain links TRBV5-1 to TRBJ2-1, with 13 bases lining up with TRBD2. Germline CDR1 SGHRS, CDR2 YFSETQ. The CDR3 loop spans 16 amino acids. The ends lost 5 bases at V and 1 base at J; junction bases unmatched: 3. The CDR3 DNA reads TGCGCCAGCAGGGGACTAGCGGGGCGGTCCTACAATGAGCAGTTCTTC. Translation gives CASRGLAGRSYNEQFF.

The chain joins TRBV19 to TRBJ1-5; 12 nucleotides line up with TRBD1. This CDR3 is 18 amino acids long. Germline trimming cut 7 bases from V and 4 bases from J; bases unmatched to any gene: 14. Germline V gene data show CDR1 as LNHDA and CDR2 as SQIVND (reference sequence). CDR3 residues: CASTPGPGQGARNQPQHF. CDR3 DNA sequence: TGTGCCAGTACCCCAGGACCGGGACAGGGGGCTAGGAATCAGCCCCAGCATTTT.